This TCR beta chain comes out of a study of chemoradiotherapy in HPV16-positive cancers. Whole-study results and caveats: For HPV16-positive patients, expanding HPV-responsive T cells associated with longer recurrence-free survival. Candidate HPV-specific clones and E7-related TCR motifs grew in tumor during treatment.

The table came from immunoSEQ multiplex PCR; TCRdb's copy has only in-frame clones and leaves some out. The sample consists of around 6,000 clones, around 86% of them appearing once. Over chemoradiotherapy, repertoires were sampled more than once. This clone was observed a single time. What it binds is unknown. Germline V gene sequence: CDR1 SGDLS, CDR2 YYNGEE. Trimming took 3 bases from V and 1 from J, leaving 11 bases between them. CDR3 size: 14 residues. The sequencing here drew on tumor tissue, taken from a patient who underwent chemoradiotherapy. The clonotype comes from a human donor with HPV-associated anogenital cancer. The genes are TRBV9 and TRBJ2-7; perhaps TRBD1 as D (5 bases). The CDR3 coding sequence is TGTGCCAGCAGCGCAACACAGGAATCCTACGAGCAGTACTTC. Its translation: CASSATQESYEQYF.